These 29 T cell receptor beta chains originate from one sample sequenced in a study of a mutant IDH1 vaccine in newly diagnosed glioma. Produced via immunoSEQ multiplex PCR; TCRdb's table is partial and in-frame only. This table has just under 70,000 clones, 84% appearing once. Their target antigens are unknown. Regarding time point: week 35, safety follow-up. Every vaccination contained 300 ug of the mutant IDH1 20-mer peptide and was paired with topical imiquimod. Sequencing used PBMCs, obtained from a glioma patient whose treatment included an IDH1 peptide vaccine. All receptors derive from a man aged 18 to 29 with glioma.

This sequence joins TRBV11-2 and TRBJ1-4, with D possibly TRBD1 on 5 matching bases. Germline V gene data show CDR1 as SGHAT and CDR2 as FQNNGV. Trimming cost V 5 bases and J 8 bases, with 21 bases left between them. The CDR3 sequence is 16 residues long. This CDR3 reads CASSSLRRGFGEKLFF. The CDR3 DNA follows: TGTGCCAGCAGCAGCTTGAGGCGGGGGTTCGGGGAAAAACTGTTTTTT.

The chain is built from TRBV7-8 and TRBJ1-1; 7 positions match TRBD1. CDR3 length: 15 residues. Trimming at V came to 5 bases and at J to 1 base, leaving 7 bases not matched to a gene. In germline, CDR1 is SGHVS, CDR2 FQNEAQ. CDR3 sequence (DNA): TGTGCCAGCAGCGTCGCCGGGACAGCGAACACTGAAGCTTTCTTT. The encoded protein is CASSVAGTANTEAFF.

This chain links TRBV4-3 with TRBJ2-2; no definite D call. The CDR3 loop spans 17 amino acids. V dropped 0 bases and J dropped 6 bases, with 17 bases sitting between them. Per germline, CDR1 LGHNA and CDR2 YSLEER. The CDR3 bases are TGCGCCAGCAGCCAAGATTTATCATCCCCCCCCGCCGGGGAGCTGTTTTTT. This codes for CASSQDLSSPPAGELFF.

This chain uses TRBV4-1 with TRBJ2-7, with D unclear. The CDR3 loop spans 15 amino acids. Per germline, CDR1 MGHRA and CDR2 YSYEKL. V dropped 0 bases and J dropped 2 bases, with 11 bases sitting between them. In nucleotides, the CDR3 is TGCGCCAGCAGCCAAGATGCGGCCCATCCCTACGAGCAGTACTTC. Protein sequence: CASSQDAAHPYEQYF.

The chain has TRBV18 and TRBJ2-1; D might be TRBD2 (6 bases). The V end lost 6 bases, the J end lost 5 bases, and 11 bases lay between the germline ends. This CDR3 comprises 13 residues. CDR1 KGHSH and CDR2 LQKENI come from the germline V gene. The CDR3 sequence is CASSKGGNNEQFF. In nucleotides, the CDR3 is TGTGCCAGCTCTAAGGGCGGGAACAATGAGCAGTTCTTC.

The chain uses TRBV7-9 and TRBJ2-7, with 7 bases matching TRBD1. The CDR3 totals 13 residues. CDR1 is SEHNR and CDR2 is FQNEAQ in the germline V gene (reference sequence). Trimming at V came to 5 bases and at J to 5 bases, leaving 6 bases not matched to a gene. The CDR3 loop reads CASSQLTGNEQYF. In DNA form, the CDR3 reads TGTGCCAGCAGCCAGTTGACAGGGAACGAGCAGTACTTC.

The chain employs TRBV19 and TRBJ1-2; D may be TRBD1 (6 bases). This CDR3 spans 13 amino acids. V was shortened by 7 bases and J by 7 bases, with 16 bases between the two germline ends. The germline gives CDR1 LNHDA, CDR2 SQIVND (reference sequence). CDR3 protein: CASTLGGQRGYTF. The CDR3 DNA sequence: TGTGCCAGTACCCTAGGGGGGCAGCGTGGCTACACCTTC.

This clone was detected only a few times. This chain links TRBV5-6 with TRBJ1-1, with D possibly TRBD1 on 5 matching bases. Germline V gives CDR1 SGHDT, CDR2 YYEEEE. The CDR3 loop spans 14 amino acids. With 4 bases removed from V and 1 base from J, the gap between germline ends came to 11 bases. CDR3 nucleotide sequence: TGTGCCAGCAGCAGGCGACAGCAGAACACTGAAGCTTTCTTT. The encoded protein is CASSRRQQNTEAFF. Looking up the rest from reference TRBV5-6 and TRBJ1-1 gives the full variable domain: DAGVTQSPTHLIKTRGQQVTLRCSPKSGHDTVSWYQQALGQGPQFIFQYYEEEERQRGNFPDRFSGHQFPNYSSELNVNALLLGDSALYLCASSRRQQNTEAFFGQGTRLTVV.

The chain uses TRBV6-6 and TRBJ1-1; no firm D call. This CDR3 spans 13 amino acids. The V and J ends lost 6 bases and 4 bases respectively, with 12 bases between them. The germline V gene has CDR1 MNHNY and CDR2 SVGAGI (reference sequence). CDR3 bases: TGTGCCAGCAGCTATGACAAGGTCACTGAAGCTTTCTTT. Amino acid sequence: CASSYDKVTEAFF.

V and J are TRBV7-9 and TRBJ2-7; D remains unclear. Trimming shortened V by 1 base and J by 3 bases, and 10 bases separated the two germline ends. The CDR3 is made up of 14 amino acids. Germline assignment: CDR1 SEHNR and CDR2 FQNEAQ (reference sequence). CDR3 in DNA: TGTGCCAGCAGCTTAGGCCCAGACCGCTACGAGCAGTACTTC. Its protein product is CASSLGPDRYEQYF.

The V gene is TRBV7-9, the J gene TRBJ2-5; D may be TRBD2 (7 bases). The ends were cut back, 6 bases at V and 2 bases at J, with 16 bases in the middle. The CDR3 loop spans 15 amino acids. Germline V lookup: CDR1 SEHNR, CDR2 FQNEAQ (reference sequence). The CDR3 region is CASSLKGGTQETQYF. The CDR3 DNA sequence: TGTGCCAGCAGTCTTAAGGGAGGGACACAAGAGACCCAGTACTTC.

J is TRBJ1-1 and V is TRBV30, with D uncertain. Trimming left V 3 bases short and J 0 bases short, with 8 bases between. From germline, CDR1 is GTSNPN and CDR2 SVGIG (reference sequence). CDR3 size: 13 residues. This chain's CDR3 is CAWRRKVNTEAFF. The CDR3 DNA sequence: TGTGCCTGGAGGAGGAAGGTGAACACTGAAGCTTTCTTT.

The chain recombines TRBV12-5 with TRBJ2-3, with 8 bases fitting TRBD2. Losses at the gene ends were 7 bases for V and 1 base for J; bases not matched to a gene: 10. The CDR3 extends over 16 amino acids. Germline CDR1 LGHNT, CDR2 FRNRAP. The CDR3 DNA sequence: TGTGCTAGTGTGTACGCGGGGGGTTCGGGCACAGATACGCAGTATTTT. Translated, it gives CASVYAGGSGTDTQYF.

The table lists this clone with a few counts. This sequence joins TRBV7-9 and TRBJ2-2; 10 bases are a match to TRBD2. The germline V gene encodes CDR1 SEHNR and CDR2 FQNEAQ (reference sequence). The length of the CDR3 is 17 residues. Trimming at V came to 5 bases and at J to 3 bases, leaving 9 bases not matched to a gene. CDR3 sequence reads: CASSPRRLAGDTGELFF. Written as DNA, the CDR3 is TGTGCCAGCAGCCCCCGGCGGCTAGCGGGGGACACCGGGGAGCTGTTTTTT.

CDR3 bases: TGCGCCAGCAGCTTGGGTCATAAAAGCGACGAGCAGTACTTC. As protein: CASSLGHKSDEQYF. The chain carries TRBV5-1 and TRBJ2-7; D is unclear. Germline V gives CDR1 SGHRS, CDR2 YFSETQ. The CDR3 totals 14 residues. Trimming cost V 0 bases and J 5 bases, with 12 bases left between them.

The J gene is TRBJ2-5, the V gene TRBV9; D gene uncertain. The CDR3 has 15 amino acids. Trimming left V 4 bases short and J 3 bases short, with 16 bases between. Germline-derived CDR1 and CDR2 are SGDLS and YYNGEE. The CDR3 DNA sequence: TGTGCCAGCAGCTGGAGTTGGACGTCGGAAGAGACCCAGTACTTC. It translates to CASSWSWTSEETQYF.

V usage is TRBV5-1 and J usage is TRBJ1-2; the D gene is possibly TRBD1 (5 bases). The CDR3 sequence is 15 residues long. V lost 0 bases to trimming and J lost 8 bases, with 17 bases between them. Germline V gene sequence: CDR1 SGHRS, CDR2 YFSETQ. The CDR3 DNA follows: TGCGCCAGCAGCTTGGCCGGCCCCCCTGAGGGGGGCTACACCTTC. This gives the protein CASSLAGPPEGGYTF. The variable domain in full, with the rest retrieved from reference TRBV5-1 and TRBJ1-2, is KAGVTQTPRYLIKTRGQQVTLSCSPISGHRSVSWYQQTPGQGLQFLFEYFSETQRNKGNFPGRFSGRQFSNSRSEMNVSTLELGDSALYLCASSLAGPPEGGYTFGSGTRLTVV.

This sequence joins TRBV15 and TRBJ2-4, with D possibly matching TRBD2 (6 bases). Trimming pared 3 bases from V and 8 bases from J, leaving 26 bases between. Per the germline V gene, CDR1 is LNHNV and CDR2 is YYDKDF (reference sequence). The CDR3 covers 18 residues. The CDR3 DNA reads as TGTGCCACCAGCAGGTTACTAGGGACCGGGGGTGGGGGATACATTCAGTACTTC. Translating it yields CATSRLLGTGGGGYIQYF. The full variable domain, with the rest looked up from reference TRBV15 and TRBJ2-4, is DAMVIQNPRYQVTQFGKPVTLSCSQTLNHNVMYWYQQKSSQAPKLLFHYYDKDFNNEADTPDNFQSRRPNTSFCFLDIRSPGLGDTAMYLCATSRLLGTGGGGYIQYFGAGTRLSVL.

This chain joins TRBV11-3 and TRBJ2-1; possible D gene TRBD1, 5 bases. V was clipped by 4 bases and J by 2 bases, with 15 bases between them. Germline values: CDR1 SGHNT, CDR2 YENEEA. There are 16 residues in the CDR3. CDR3 DNA sequence: TGTGCCAGCAGCTACGGCAGGGTAAACCCCTACAATGAGCAGTTCTTC. Translation gives CASSYGRVNPYNEQFF.

The chain is built from TRBV15 and TRBJ1-2; D might be TRBD1 (6 bases). CDR1 is LNHNV, CDR2 YYDKDF, per germline (reference sequence). The CDR3 runs 18 residues. With 0 bases removed from V and 0 bases from J, the gap between germline ends came to 17 bases. DNA for the CDR3: TGTGCCACCAGCAGAGATCAGGGCAGGGGAGGTTCTAACTATGGCTACACCTTC. Translation: CATSRDQGRGGSNYGYTF.

This chain uses TRBV5-4 with TRBJ1-3; D remains unclear. This CDR3 region has 13 residues. The ends were cut back, 3 bases at V and 2 bases at J, with 6 bases in the middle. The germline V gene has CDR1 SGHNT and CDR2 YYREEE (reference sequence). This CDR3 reads CASSSRAGNTIYF. CDR3 sequence (DNA): TGTGCCAGCAGCTCACGGGCTGGAAACACCATATATTTT.

The rearrangement joins TRBV9 to TRBJ1-2; the D gene is possibly TRBD1 (5 bases). With 2 bases removed from V and 10 bases from J, the gap between germline ends came to 12 bases. CDR1 is SGDLS and CDR2 is YYNGEE in the germline V gene. The CDR3 runs to 12 residues. The CDR3 reads CASSVNLGPYTF. The CDR3 nucleotides read TGTGCCAGCAGCGTCAACTTGGGGCCCTACACCTTC.

This chain connects TRBV18 to TRBJ2-7, with D maybe TRBD1 (5 bases). Trimming took off 2 bases at V and 0 bases at J, with 8 bases between the two ends. Per the germline V gene, CDR1 is KGHSH and CDR2 is LQKENI. The CDR3 runs 14 residues. The CDR3 protein is CASSPIDSSYEQYF. As DNA, the CDR3 is TGTGCCAGCTCACCAATAGACAGCTCCTACGAGCAGTACTTC.

The V call is TRBV27, the J call TRBJ1-1; a weak D match, TRBD1 (5 bases). CDR3 length equals 16 residues. The V and J ends lost 2 bases and 5 bases respectively, with 18 bases between them. The germline V gene encodes CDR1 MNHEY and CDR2 SMNVEV (reference sequence). CDR3 in amino acids: CASSLLGSAGGTEAFF. CDR3 DNA sequence: TGTGCCAGCAGTTTACTTGGATCTGCGGGGGGTACTGAAGCTTTCTTT.

This rearrangement joins TRBV28 to TRBJ2-7, with D perhaps assigned TRBD1 or TRBD2 (6 bases each). The V gene lost 5 bases and the J gene lost 7 bases, with 18 bases spanning the gap. The CDR3 has 14 residues. Germline-derived CDR1 and CDR2 are MDHEN and SYDVKM. Written as DNA, the CDR3 is TGTGCCAGCAGTCCCCTGGGGGGCTTAGAAGAGCAGTACTTC. Residues: CASSPLGGLEEQYF.

The J gene is TRBJ2-7, the V gene TRBV7-8; D possibly corresponds to TRBD1 (6 bases). CDR1 is SGHVS and CDR2 is FQNEAQ in the germline V gene. V was shortened by 5 bases and J by 2 bases, with 13 bases between the two germline ends. The CDR3 loop spans 14 amino acids. The CDR3 DNA is TGTGCCAGCAGCCCGAGGGGGATTGCCTACGAGCAGTACTTC. This encodes CASSPRGIAYEQYF.

The chain has TRBV5-1 and TRBJ2-1; D not certain. Germline CDR1 SGHRS, CDR2 YFSETQ. V was clipped by 1 base and J by 6 bases, with 11 bases between them. This CDR3 has 14 amino acids. CDR3 nucleotides: TGCGCCAGCAGCTTGCCCAGAGATCGCAATGAGCAGTTCTTC. Translation gives CASSLPRDRNEQFF. The full variable domain, completed using reference TRBV5-1 and TRBJ2-1, is KAGVTQTPRYLIKTRGQQVTLSCSPISGHRSVSWYQQTPGQGLQFLFEYFSETQRNKGNFPGRFSGRQFSNSRSEMNVSTLELGDSALYLCASSLPRDRNEQFFGPGTRLTVL.

The chain couples TRBV4-1 to TRBJ1-2; 9 positions match TRBD1. Germline V gene sequence: CDR1 MGHRA, CDR2 YSYEKL. Trimming took 3 bases from V and 8 from J; bases not matched to a gene: 10. This CDR3 comprises 15 residues. The CDR3 nucleotides are TGCGCCAGCAGCCAGGCGCCGGGACAGGGAGGGGGCTACACCTTC. It translates to CASSQAPGQGGGYTF.

The chain links TRBV7-8 to TRBJ2-2; TRBD1 is a possible D gene (6 bases). The CDR3 totals 15 residues. Trimming removed 1 base at V and 5 bases at J, with 11 bases between. The germline CDR1 and CDR2 sequences are SGHVS and FQNEAQ. This chain's CDR3 is CASSLVQGITGELFF. In nucleotides, the CDR3 is TGTGCCAGCAGCTTAGTACAGGGTATAACCGGGGAGCTGTTTTTT. The whole variable domain, remainder taken from reference TRBV7-8 and TRBJ2-2, is GAGVSQSPRYKVAKRGQDVALRCDPISGHVSLFWYQQALGQGPEFLTYFQNEAQLDKSGLPSDRFFAERPEGSVSTLKIQRTQQEDSAVYLCASSLVQGITGELFFGEGSRLTVL.